The subject of this entry is one TCR beta chain. This sample is drawn from a study of blood T cell repertoires in COVID-19. On the study more broadly: T cells, B-cell-depleted T cells, or PBMCs provided the cDNA or gDNA that served as material.

Trimming shortened V by 5 bases and J by 6 bases, and 10 bases separated the two germline ends. Per the germline V gene, CDR1 is LNHDA and CDR2 is SQIVND (reference sequence). The CDR3 consists of 12 residues. As handled by the study authors: Cell counts per sample came from amplifying reference gene primers. TCRdb keeps only in-frame clones here, not all; method: immunoSEQ multiplex PCR. V and J calls and clone size are copied from that table; D and trimming were computed from the DNA. In the table there are roughly 140,000 clones, 70% to 90% of which are singletons. Sequences were obtained from peripheral blood. The sequence was obtained from a woman aged 40 to 50 with active or convalescent COVID-19. The chain carries TRBV19 and TRBJ1-2; D ambiguous. DNA for the CDR3: TGTGCCAGTAGTCCAATCGGGGATGGCTACACCTTC. This encodes CASSPIGDGYTF.